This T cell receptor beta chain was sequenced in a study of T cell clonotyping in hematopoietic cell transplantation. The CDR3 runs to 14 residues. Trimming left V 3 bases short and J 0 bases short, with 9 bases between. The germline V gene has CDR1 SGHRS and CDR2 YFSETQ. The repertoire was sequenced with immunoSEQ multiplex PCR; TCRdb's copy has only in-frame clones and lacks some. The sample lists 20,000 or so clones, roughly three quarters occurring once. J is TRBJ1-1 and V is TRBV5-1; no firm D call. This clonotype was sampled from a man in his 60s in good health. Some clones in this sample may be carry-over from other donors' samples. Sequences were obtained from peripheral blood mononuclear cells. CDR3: CASSSYQLNTEAFF. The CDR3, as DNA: TGCGCCAGCAGCTCATACCAATTGAACACTGAAGCTTTCTTT.